This T cell receptor beta chain was documented in a study of regulatory dendritic cells for organ transplantation. General study results and limits: Among resting subsets, memory CD8+ cells contained the most alloreactive clonotypes.

Here immunoSEQ multiplex PCR was the method, and the copy in TCRdb shows in-frame clones only, minus some. The repertoire consists of roughly 30,000 clones, with roughly 84% occurring once and the leading ten covering approximately 0.4%. This CDR3 comprises 12 residues. Germline V gives CDR1 MGHDK, CDR2 SYGVNS. Trimming took 6 bases from V and 7 from J, leaving 9 bases between them. Remarks on this clone: Its specificity is not known.

The sequenced material came from naive CD8+ T cells from blood. Described subset: CD45RA+ naive T cells. This clonotype originated in a human donor in good health. The chain couples TRBV25-1 to TRBJ2-2, with a tentative D call TRBD2 (6 bases). The CDR3 DNA reads as TGTGCCAGCAGGGGACTTAGCGGGGAGCTGTTTTTT. Translating it yields CASRGLSGELFF. The full variable domain, its missing parts supplied by reference TRBV25-1 and TRBJ2-2, is EADIYQTPRYLVIGTGKKITLECSQTMGHDKMYWYQQDPGMELHLIHYSYGVNSTEKGDLSSESTVSRIRTEHFPLTLESARPSHTSQYLCASRGLSGELFFGEGSRLTVL.